This T cell receptor (beta chain) was retrieved from a study of response to subunit inactivated influenza vaccine. This clonotype was detected only a few times. This CDR3 contains 16 residues. V lost 5 bases, J lost 5 bases, and 20 bases lay in between. MiXCR, applied by TCRdb to the RT-PCR reads, yields one record per CDR3 protein. The data show 560,000 or so distinct CDR3 sequences, under 9% seen once. This rearrangement joins TRBV12-3 or TRBV12-4 to TRBJ2-3; tentatively, D is TRBD2 (6 bases). The sequence was obtained from a man between 50 and 75 years old who received an inactivated influenza vaccine. The specimen was PBMCs from blood, collected less than 30 months after vaccination. CDR3 sequence reads: CASSPRLGLVGDTQYF. CDR3 DNA: TGTGCCAGCAGTCCTCGACTAGGCCTCGTCGGAGATACGCAGTATTTT.